The 5 T cell receptor beta chains reported below all come from one sample, sequenced in a study of OX40 agonist ivuxolimab in advanced cancers. Sequencing used immunoSEQ multiplex PCR; TCRdb keeps in-frame clones, though not all of them. The top ten hold roughly 8.2% of the sample, which has some 70,000 clones, 75% to 90% seen once. The specimen was CD4+ or CD8+ T cells sorted from blood, collected in a trial of the OX40 agonist ivuxolimab. The origin of the receptors is an adult with an advanced solid tumor such as melanoma, head and neck, liver or kidney cancer.

The chain is built from TRBV6-1 and TRBJ2-7; possible D gene TRBD1, 5 bases. Germline V gene sequence: CDR1 MNHNS, CDR2 SASEGT. With 3 bases removed from V and 3 bases from J, the gap between germline ends came to 21 bases. The CDR3 extends over 17 amino acids. In DNA, the CDR3 is TGTGCCAGCAGTGATTCCCCTTTTCTGGACAACCTCTACGAGCAGTACTTC. Its translation is CASSDSPFLDNLYEQYF.

V gene TRBV19 combines with J gene TRBJ2-2; D unclear. The CDR3 covers 11 residues. V was shortened by 5 bases and J by 8 bases, with 6 bases between the two germline ends. CDR1 and CDR2 from the germline V gene are LNHDA and SQIVND (reference sequence). The CDR3 reads CASSENGELFF. CDR3 DNA sequence: TGTGCCAGTAGTGAGAATGGGGAGCTGTTTTTT. Complete variable domain (other parts from reference TRBV19 and TRBJ2-2): DGGITQSPKYLFRKEGQNVTLSCEQNLNHDAMYWYRQDPGQGLRLIYYSQIVNDFQKGDIAEGYSVSREKKESFPLTVTSAQKNPTAFYLCASSENGELFFGEGSRLTVL.

The V call is TRBV6-1, the J call TRBJ1-5, with D possibly TRBD1 on 5 matching bases. V was clipped by 8 bases and J by 0 bases, with 11 bases between them. The CDR3 sequence is 14 residues long. In germline, CDR1 is MNHNS, CDR2 SASEGT. CDR3 in DNA: TGTGCCAGCCTCGGGACTTATAGCAATCAGCCCCAGCATTTT. Its translation is CASLGTYSNQPQHF.

The V call is TRBV4-3, the J call TRBJ2-1, with TRBD2 matching 9 bases. In germline, CDR1 is LGHNA, CDR2 YSLEER. The V and J ends lost 0 bases and 8 bases, in that order; junction bases with no gene match: 2. The CDR3 extends over 14 amino acids. Here the CDR3 DNA reads TGCGCCAGCAGCCAAGAGCGGGGGGGCCATGAGCAGTTCTTC. This sequence encodes CASSQERGGHEQFF.

The chain is built from TRBV6-1 and TRBJ2-7; possibly TRBD1 or TRBD2 for D (5 bases each). The CDR3 runs to 16 residues. Germline assignment: CDR1 MNHNS and CDR2 SASEGT. Between the trimmed V and J ends, which lost 0 bases and 6 bases, there was a span of 18 bases. The CDR3 DNA follows: TGTGCCAGCAGTGAAGCCCTTGGGCAGGGAGCAGGCGAGCAGTACTTC. The encoded protein is CASSEALGQGAGEQYF.